Described below is a single TCR beta chain sequence and its context. In this sample, this clonotype turned up a few times. Its cognate antigen has yet to be identified. A junction boundary mismatches the germline segment, possibly from a read error. Instrument on record: Illumina HiSeq 2500. Quantitative 5'-RACE with molecular barcodes was the method used to prepare the TCR beta libraries. The published analysis was carried out like this. To identify disease-linked TCR variants, a new computational method was used, one built on a probabilistic model of VDJ rearrangement. TCRdb trimmed the raw reads at Q25, called clones with MiXCR and kept productive beta chains. Every CDR3 protein is listed once, alongside the most common genes and DNA of its rows. These V and J calls derive from TCRdb rather than the authors' analysis. This sample lists almost 400,000 distinct CDR3 sequences; under 25% were detected once. The ten biggest clones cover about 16% of the sample.

The CDR3 starts with the cysteine, ends with the phenylalanine, and has 17 residues. Of the read, only the CDR3 DNA is kept; its 51 bases are in frame from base 1. The CDR1 and CDR2 encoded by the germline V gene are SGHVS and FNYEAQ. The data were taken from a study of CD8 T cells in ankylosing spondylitis (TCRdb year 2017). General notes on the study: T cell receptor beta repertoires were profiled in healthy donors and ankylosing spondylitis patients so that disease-linked TCR variants could be found. The whole study cohort included 108 healthy donors and 25 ankylosing spondylitis patients. Peripheral blood was sampled, and synovial fluid was also collected from ankylosing spondylitis patients.

Study-wide findings and limitations: In peripheral blood, the disease-linked clones were found at relatively low frequencies and had a CD8+ phenotype. A TCR beta motif made up of about eight highly homologous amino acid variants appeared to be characteristic of blood from ankylosing spondylitis patients. The disease-linked clones were reported to be significantly enriched in matched synovial fluid samples from ankylosing spondylitis patients. Some of the motif variants had been reported before in the synovial fluid and blood of reactive arthritis patients, a finding that suggests common disease-initiation mechanisms.

Recombination linked TRBV7-6 to TRBJ2-1, and perhaps TRBD2 as D gene, on 6 matching bases. The receptor comes from a male donor with ankylosing spondylitis. The sample consisted of blood, either unsorted or a sorted T cell fraction (not recorded which). The CDR3 in this case is CASSPTVGRAGYDEQFF. The DNA sequence is given as TGTGCCAGCAGCCCGACCGTAGGCCGAGCGGGCTACGATGAGCAGTTCTTC.